Presented here are 2 T cell receptor beta chains from one specimen sequenced in a study of blood T cell repertoires in COVID-19. Clones were read by immunoSEQ multiplex PCR, and TCRdb kept only the in-frame ones, dropping some. The sample has 200,000 to 250,000 clones, around 86% seen once. What was sequenced was peripheral blood. These receptors were obtained from a woman older than 75 with COVID-19, enrolled during active disease.

The rearrangement uses TRBV10-3 and TRBJ1-5; D gene ambiguous. Per germline, CDR1 ENHRY and CDR2 SYGVKD. This CDR3 has 15 residues. Trimming shortened V by 3 bases and J by 3 bases, and 12 bases separated the two germline ends. The CDR3 loop reads CAISDPGMTNQPQHF. Here the CDR3 DNA reads TGTGCCATCAGTGACCCCGGGATGACCAATCAGCCCCAGCATTTT.

The chain carries TRBV19 and TRBJ1-1; D not certain. V was pared by 5 bases and J by 3 bases, with 16 bases between. This CDR3 region has 15 residues. Germline V gene sequence: CDR1 LNHDA, CDR2 SQIVND (reference sequence). Written as DNA, the CDR3 is TGTGCCAGTAGTTCCCTCCGGGGTGGGCACACTGAAGCTTTCTTT. Translating it yields CASSSLRGGHTEAFF.